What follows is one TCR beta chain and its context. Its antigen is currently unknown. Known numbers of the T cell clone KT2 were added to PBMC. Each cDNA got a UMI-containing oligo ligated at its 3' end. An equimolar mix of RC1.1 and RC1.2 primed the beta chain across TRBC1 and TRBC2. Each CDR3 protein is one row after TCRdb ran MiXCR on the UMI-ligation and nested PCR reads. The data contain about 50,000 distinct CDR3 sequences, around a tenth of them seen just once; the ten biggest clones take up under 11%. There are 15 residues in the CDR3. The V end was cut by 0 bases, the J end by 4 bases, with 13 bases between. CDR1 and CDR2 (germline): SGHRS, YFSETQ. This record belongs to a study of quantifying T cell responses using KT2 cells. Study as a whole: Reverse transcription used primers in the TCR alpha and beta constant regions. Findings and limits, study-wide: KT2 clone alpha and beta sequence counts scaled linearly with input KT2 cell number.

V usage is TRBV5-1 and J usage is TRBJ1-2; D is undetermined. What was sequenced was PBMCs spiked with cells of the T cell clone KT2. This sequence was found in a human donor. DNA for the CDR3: TGCGCCAGCAGCTTGGCTTTGGGGTCGGGCTATGGCTACACCTTC. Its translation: CASSLALGSGYGYTF.